The 4 T cell receptor beta chains given below trace back to one sample, sequenced in a study of OX40 agonist ivuxolimab in advanced cancers. TCRdb's table, derived via immunoSEQ multiplex PCR, lists solely in-frame clones and lacks some. In the table there are 10,000 or so clones, more than 70% of which are singletons. Here the sequenced sample was CD4+ or CD8+ T cells sorted from blood, taken in a trial of the OX40 agonist ivuxolimab. All receptors derive from an adult with an advanced solid tumor such as melanoma, head and neck, liver or kidney cancer.

The V and J genes are TRBV5-4 and TRBJ2-1, with no clear D. V was clipped by 5 bases and J by 0 bases, with 12 bases between them. This CDR3 region has 15 residues. CDR1 SGHNT and CDR2 YYREEE come from the germline V gene (reference sequence). CDR3 sequence: CASRSIRSSYNEQFF. Here the CDR3 DNA reads TGTGCCAGCAGGTCAATCCGAAGCTCCTACAATGAGCAGTTCTTC.

The chain employs TRBV4-1 and TRBJ2-2; 7 bases fit TRBD2. Per germline, CDR1 MGHRA and CDR2 YSYEKL. The V gene end was trimmed by 4 bases and the J gene end by 6 bases; junction bases not matched to a gene: 2. The CDR3 sequence is 13 residues long. The CDR3 DNA reads TGCGCCAGCAGCCCCGGACTAGCCGGGGAGCTGTTTTTT. This gives the protein CASSPGLAGELFF.

To note about this clone: At one end, the junction sequence differs from germline, possibly due to a read error. This rearrangement joins TRBV6-1 to TRBJ2-1; no clear D. The CDR3 totals 18 residues. Germline-derived CDR1 and CDR2 are MNHNS and SASEGT. CDR3 coding DNA: TGTGCCAGCAGTGAAGCAGGATTGCGAACAGCCCAATTTAATGGGCAGTTCTTC. It encodes CASSEAGLRTAQFNGQFF.

The chain uses TRBV27 and TRBJ2-3, with a weak D call TRBD1 (5 bases). The V gene lost 3 bases and the J gene lost 0 bases, with 13 bases spanning the gap. The CDR3 runs 16 residues. Germline V gene data show CDR1 as MNHEY and CDR2 as SMNVEV (reference sequence). CDR3 protein: CASSFKGPTSTDTQYF. The CDR3 DNA reads TGTGCCAGCAGTTTCAAGGGGCCAACTAGCACAGATACGCAGTATTTT.